The clone carrying this TCR beta chain was detected only a few times. Its target is not known. The junction had 4 bases not matched to a gene; V was cut back by 6 bases and J by 1 base. The germline V gene has CDR1 SGHTA and CDR2 FQGNSA. The CDR3 covers 14 residues. The sample originates from a study of T-cell memory formation after mild COVID-19. Overall study: Clusters of TCRs were largely donor specific.

One entry per CDR3 protein results from TCRdb running MiXCR on the 5' RACE reads. The sample has roughly 300,000 distinct CDR3 sequences, around 16% seen once. Study-wide findings and caveats: Cross-reactive memory seemingly joined, as some responding clones were found in pre-infection memory.

This chain links TRBV7-2 with TRBJ2-5; TRBD2 agrees at 8 bases. The origin of this receptor is a man aged 18 to 35 who had mild COVID-19 (a few samples of this study predate the infection). Cell type and time point are not known. The source material was PBMCs or a T cell subset sorted from them (not recorded which). The chain's CDR3 is CASRAGGGQETQYF. CDR3 in DNA: TGTGCCAGCAGGGCGGGGGGAGGCCAAGAGACCCAGTACTTC.